The 32 T cell receptor beta chains in this list originate from one sample, sequenced in a study of T cell repertoires in cytomegalovirus infection. From the reads, TCRdb called clonotypes with MiXCR, one entry per CDR3 protein. The table records about 470,000 distinct CDR3 sequences, approximately 40% of them present only once. These receptors' targets are unknown. The sequencing used cultured PBMCs, collected from culture after CMV antigen stimulation. The origin of the receptors is a human donor in good health (CMV status not recorded). Some clones in this sample may be carry-over from other donors' samples.

The chain has TRBV6-2 or TRBV6-3 and TRBJ1-5; D gene ambiguous. The CDR3 contains 14 residues. V gave up 3 bases and J gave up 3 bases, with 9 bases separating them. Germline values: CDR1 MNHEY, CDR2 SVGEGT. CDR3: CASSYSQPNQPQHF. CDR3 in DNA: TGTGCCAGCAGTTATTCACAGCCCAATCAGCCCCAGCATTTT.

A single count supports this clonotype. The chain has TRBV4-2 and TRBJ1-6, with 10 bases aligning to TRBD1. V lost 0 bases to trimming and J lost 6 bases; unmatched junction nucleotides: 8. Per germline, CDR1 LGHNA and CDR2 YNFKEQ. This CDR3 region has 18 residues. The CDR3 sequence is CASSQDKGTGELNSPLHF. CDR3 bases: TGTGCCAGCAGCCAAGATAAAGGGACAGGGGAACTTAATTCACCCCTCCACTTT.

V and J are TRBV27 and TRBJ2-1; a possible D gene is TRBD2 (5 bases). This CDR3 contains 15 residues. Germline V CDR1 and CDR2: MNHEY, SMNVEV (reference sequence). V lost 4 bases, J lost 3 bases, and 13 bases lay in between. The CDR3 nucleotides read TGTGCCAGCAGTTCAGAGGGAGTAAACTACAATGAGCAGTTCTTC. Its protein is CASSSEGVNYNEQFF.

This sequence joins TRBV3-1 and TRBJ1-1, with a tentative D call TRBD1 (5 bases). V lost 0 bases, J lost 3 bases, and 14 bases lay in between. This CDR3 has 16 residues. Germline-derived CDR1 and CDR2 are LGHDT and YNNKEL (reference sequence). The CDR3 DNA reads TGTGCCAGCAGCCAAGAGAAGGGGTTGGTATACACTGAAGCTTTCTTT. Translated, it gives CASSQEKGLVYTEAFF.

This chain links TRBV6-1 with TRBJ1-2; D is ambiguous. Trimming took off 0 bases at V and 11 bases at J, with 7 bases between the two ends. The germline V gene has CDR1 MNHNS and CDR2 SASEGT. The CDR3 is 11 residues long. Here the CDR3 reads CASSEARVYTF. The CDR3 DNA sequence: TGTGCCAGCAGTGAAGCGCGGGTGTACACCTTC.

The chain uses TRBV20-1 and TRBJ2-1; 10 bases fit TRBD1. Germline V gene data show CDR1 as DFQATT and CDR2 as SNEGSKA (reference sequence). The J segment lost 3 bases and the V segment lost 6 bases, leaving 8 bases of the junction unmatched. The CDR3 is made up of 15 amino acids. The CDR3, as DNA: TGCAGTGCCGAGGGGACAGGGGAGGTCTACAATGAGCAGTTCTTC. It specifies CSAEGTGEVYNEQFF.

The chain couples TRBV7-2 to TRBJ2-1, with 16 positions matching TRBD2. Trimming at V came to 5 bases and at J to 8 bases, leaving 9 bases not matched to a gene. Looked up from germline, CDR1 is SGHTA and CDR2 is FQGNSA. CDR3 size: 17 residues. The CDR3 protein is CASSTGLAGGPFYEQFF. CDR3 sequence (DNA): TGTGCCAGCAGCACGGGACTAGCGGGGGGGCCATTTTATGAGCAGTTCTTC.

J is TRBJ1-2 and V is TRBV20-1; D is possibly TRBD1 (5 bases). The germline V and J ends were trimmed by 3 bases and 6 bases, with 17 bases remaining between them. The V gene's germline CDR1 is DFQATT and CDR2 SNEGSKA (reference sequence). This CDR3 spans 14 amino acids. As DNA, the CDR3 is TGCAGTGCTAGGGGGGGTGGCGGGGGTCATGGCTACACCTTC. Residues: CSARGGGGGHGYTF.

The rearrangement links TRBV5-4 to TRBJ2-1; 9 bases are shared with TRBD2. Germline CDR1 SGHNT, CDR2 YYREEE (reference sequence). The CDR3 runs to 17 residues. V trimming: 0 bases; J trimming: 3 bases; junction bases outside the gene matches: 7. For the CDR3, the DNA is TGTGCCAGCAGCTTGGAACTCAGGACTAGCGACTACAATGAGCAGTTCTTC. Protein sequence: CASSLELRTSDYNEQFF.

This chain joins TRBV7-2 and TRBJ2-3; D may be TRBD2 (5 bases). Per germline, CDR1 SGHTA and CDR2 FQGNSA. Trimming pared 5 bases from V and 5 bases from J, leaving 17 bases between. This CDR3 is built from 15 residues. Written as DNA, the CDR3 is TGTGCCAGCAGCCTCTACGTGGGAGTTGGAGATACGCAGTATTTT. As protein: CASSLYVGVGDTQYF.

This clonotype was seen only a few times. V usage is TRBV7-2 and J usage is TRBJ1-2, with TRBD1 matching over 7 bases. Losses at the gene ends were 5 bases for V and 4 bases for J; bases not matched to a gene: 13. CDR1 and CDR2 from the germline V gene are SGHTA and FQGNSA. This CDR3 has 16 amino acids. CDR3 residues: CASSNRGAGLTYGYTF. CDR3 DNA sequence: TGTGCCAGCAGCAACAGGGGCGCAGGGCTCACCTATGGCTACACCTTC.

This clonotype has ten or more counts. This chain's CDR3 is CASSPTPRGVLDTQYF. For the CDR3, the DNA is TGTGCCAGCAGCCCGACTCCGAGGGGGGTCTTAGATACGCAGTATTTT. J is TRBJ2-3 and V is TRBV7-2; perhaps D is TRBD1 or TRBD2 (6 bases each). The germline V gene has CDR1 SGHTA and CDR2 FQGNSA. The length of the CDR3 is 16 residues. Trimming removed 5 bases at V and 5 bases at J, with 20 bases between.

V is TRBV19 and J is TRBJ1-5; D is unclear. Germline V gives CDR1 LNHDA, CDR2 SQIVND (reference sequence). CDR3 length: 15 amino acids. Trimming took off 3 bases at V and 1 base at J, with 10 bases between the two ends. CDR3 residues: CASSIHIRSNQPQHF. The CDR3 DNA reads TGTGCCAGTAGTATCCACATTAGGAGCAATCAGCCCCAGCATTTT.

The rearrangement uses TRBV5-1 and TRBJ2-7; perhaps TRBD2 as D (6 bases). V was pared by 0 bases and J by 5 bases, with 18 bases between. The germline V gene has CDR1 SGHRS and CDR2 YFSETQ. This CDR3 has 16 amino acids. The CDR3 coding sequence is TGCGCCAGCAGCTTGGTTCCGGGGGTCCGGATCAACGAGCAGTACTTC. Protein sequence: CASSLVPGVRINEQYF.

The chain is built from TRBV7-3 and TRBJ1-4; 7 nucleotides match TRBD1. CDR3 length: 15 amino acids. V shed 4 bases and J 8 bases; nucleotides not matched to a gene: 10. The germline V gene has CDR1 SGHTA and CDR2 FQGTGA. In nucleotides, the CDR3 is TGTGCCAGCAGCTCCCACAGGGGTCGCGGCGAAAAACTGTTTTTT. Translating gives CASSSHRGRGEKLFF.

This clonotype has ten or more counts. The V gene is TRBV7-2, the J gene TRBJ2-4, with D perhaps TRBD2 (6 bases). Germline CDR1 SGHTA, CDR2 FQGNSA. This CDR3 spans 14 amino acids. Trimming left V 0 bases short and J 8 bases short, with 11 bases between. CDR3 region: CASSLATGADIQYF. CDR3 DNA: TGTGCCAGCAGCTTAGCGACGGGAGCGGACATTCAGTACTTC.

This chain links TRBV4-1 with TRBJ2-7; 9 bases are shared with TRBD2. V dropped 5 bases and J dropped 2; count of bases not matched to a gene: 7. Germline CDR1 MGHRA, CDR2 YSYEKL. This CDR3 region has 15 residues. Written as DNA, the CDR3 is TGCGCCAGCAGCAACCCGACTAGCGGTGCCTACGAGCAGTACTTC. Translation: CASSNPTSGAYEQYF.

The chain combines TRBV7-2 with TRBJ1-2; 9 bases line up with TRBD1. Germline-derived CDR1 and CDR2 are SGHTA and FQGNSA. This CDR3 contains 13 residues. The V gene end was trimmed by 5 bases and the J gene end by 7 bases; junction bases not matched to a gene: 5. The DNA of the CDR3 is TGTGCCAGCAGCCCGGGACAGGGTCGTGGCTACACCTTC. It codes for CASSPGQGRGYTF.

V usage is TRBV24-1 and J usage is TRBJ2-2, with D tentatively TRBD2 (5 bases). CDR1 KGHDR and CDR2 SFDVKD come from the germline V gene. The CDR3 has 13 residues. The V gene lost 4 bases and the J gene lost 5 bases, with 7 bases spanning the gap. Here the CDR3 reads CATSDPGTGELFF. CDR3 DNA sequence: TGTGCCACCAGTGACCCGGGGACCGGGGAGCTGTTTTTT.

This sequence joins TRBV20-1 and TRBJ2-1; 9 bases are shared with TRBD2. With 6 bases clipped from V and 7 bases from J, the junction kept 16 bases outside the gene matches. Per germline, CDR1 DFQATT and CDR2 SNEGSKA (reference sequence). The CDR3 contains 16 residues. The CDR3 sequence: CSARGRGSGGMNEQFF. In DNA form, the CDR3 reads TGCAGTGCCCGAGGGCGGGGAAGCGGGGGGATGAATGAGCAGTTCTTC.

The CDR3 region has the DNA TGTGCCAGCAGTTTGACCAAAGCAGACAATGAGCAGTTCTTC. This codes for CASSLTKADNEQFF. The V and J genes are TRBV12-3 or TRBV12-4 and TRBJ2-1, with D hard to call. Trimming shortened V by 3 bases and J by 5 bases, and 11 bases separated the two germline ends. This CDR3 is 14 amino acids long.

The chain has TRBV4-1 and TRBJ1-6; D call uncertain. The CDR3 has 16 residues. Germline CDR1 MGHRA, CDR2 YSYEKL. V was trimmed by 0 bases and J by 4 bases, leaving 10 bases between them. This chain's CDR3 is CASSQDGGAYNSPLHF. The CDR3 nucleotides are TGCGCCAGCAGCCAAGATGGAGGAGCGTATAATTCACCCCTCCACTTT.

This clonotype was picked up a small number of times. This sequence joins TRBV6-6 and TRBJ2-2, with TRBD2 matching 9 bases. Looked up from germline, CDR1 is MNHNY and CDR2 is SVGAGI (reference sequence). The CDR3 has 17 residues. Trimming took 0 bases from V and 2 from J; bases not matched to a gene: 4. The CDR3 DNA is TGTGCCAGCAGTTACTCCCGACTAGCGGCTAACACCGGGGAGCTGTTTTTT. Encoded protein: CASSYSRLAANTGELFF.

The rearrangement links TRBV7-2 to TRBJ2-7; no reliable D call. V lost 3 bases, J lost 7 bases, and 19 bases lay in between. Per germline, CDR1 SGHTA and CDR2 FQGNSA. This CDR3 spans 15 amino acids. The CDR3 sequence is CASSFRVALSREQYF. The CDR3 bases are TGTGCCAGCAGCTTCCGAGTTGCCCTCTCTAGGGAGCAGTACTTC.

The chain has TRBV5-1 and TRBJ2-3; the D is unclear. V shed 2 bases and J shed 5 bases, with 12 bases lying between them. The CDR3 contains 14 residues. Germline V gene data show CDR1 as SGHRS and CDR2 as YFSETQ. Written as DNA, the CDR3 is TGCGCCAGCAGCTTAAGCCGGGCCCGAGATACGCAGTATTTT. Residues: CASSLSRARDTQYF.

The CDR3 bases are TGTGCCAGCAGCTTGATGGTTTTCTCCCGGGAGCTTCCTCCGGATACGCAGTATTTT. This gives the protein CASSLMVFSRELPPDTQYF. J is TRBJ2-3 and V is TRBV7-6, with D possibly being TRBD2 (6 bases). Trimming stripped 3 bases from V and 6 bases from J, with 28 bases between. Germline values: CDR1 SGHVS, CDR2 FNYEAQ. CDR3 length equals 19 residues.

The J gene is TRBJ2-6, the V gene TRBV19, with D tentatively TRBD2 (6 bases). V was pared by 10 bases and J by 2 bases, with 15 bases between. The germline V gene encodes CDR1 LNHDA and CDR2 SQIVND (reference sequence). The CDR3 is made up of 15 amino acids. The CDR3 sequence is CATAVGGTGANVLTF. In nucleotides, the CDR3 is TGTGCCACCGCTGTCGGGGGTACTGGGGCCAACGTCCTGACTTTC.

The J gene is TRBJ1-2, the V gene TRBV2, with a possible D match to TRBD1 (6 bases). Germline loops: CDR1 SNHLY, CDR2 FYNNEI. This CDR3 has 13 amino acids. V was shortened by 1 base and J by 7 bases, with 10 bases between the two germline ends. CDR3 nucleotide sequence: TGTGCCAGCAGTGAAGTTCAACAGGGTGGCTACACCTTC. Its protein product is CASSEVQQGGYTF.

The V and J genes are TRBV20-1 and TRBJ2-1, with 11 bases identical to TRBD2. The length of the CDR3 is 23 residues. Trimming cost V 2 bases and J 3 bases; bases outside gene matches: 27. Looked up from germline, CDR1 is DFQATT and CDR2 is SNEGSKA (reference sequence). CDR3 region: CSARPLKGPLAGGGLSSYNEQFF. The CDR3 DNA follows: TGCAGTGCTAGACCCTTGAAGGGGCCCCTAGCGGGAGGAGGTCTCTCCAGCTACAATGAGCAGTTCTTC.

V is TRBV7-6 and J is TRBJ2-7; D gene uncertain. The germline V gene has CDR1 SGHVS and CDR2 FNYEAQ. The CDR3 contains 12 residues. Trimming stripped 6 bases from V and 3 bases from J, with 9 bases between. The CDR3: CASSGRFYEQYF. The CDR3 DNA reads as TGTGCCAGCAGTGGAAGGTTCTACGAGCAGTACTTC.

The J gene is TRBJ1-4, the V gene TRBV20-1, with 7 nucleotides matching TRBD1. With 7 bases clipped from V and 0 bases from J, the junction kept 5 bases outside the gene matches. The CDR3 contains 14 residues. CDR1 and CDR2 (germline): DFQATT, SNEGSKA (reference sequence). CDR3 amino acids: CSVGGGSTNEKLFF. Written as DNA, the CDR3 is TGCAGTGTGGGAGGGGGCTCAACTAATGAAAAACTGTTTTTT.

The gene calls are TRBV12-3 or TRBV12-4 and TRBJ2-7; the match to TRBD1 covers 9 bases. CDR3 size: 14 residues. Losses at the gene ends were 4 bases for V and 4 bases for J; bases not matched to a gene: 5. The CDR3 is CASSSGTGWYEQYF. CDR3 bases: TGTGCCAGCAGTTCCGGGACAGGGTGGTACGAGCAGTACTTC.